This TCR beta chain was obtained from a study of shared clonotypes between healthy human individuals (TCRdb year 2020). Notes on the research overall: The cohort included three men and a couple of women between 18 and 49 years of age. Different laboratories and diverse techniques were used to prepare libraries and sequence TCR repertoires, to increase sequencing depth and limit assay-specific biases. For each donor, three plates each were used for CD4 naive and CD4 memory, two plates were used for CD8 naive, and one plate was used for CD8 memory. To estimate repertoire size and how much clonotype sharing occurs between individuals, the study deeply sequenced the blood TCR repertoires of 5 or 6 healthy adults. Between about 0.8 and 9 billion PBMCs per donor were obtained by leukapheresis. What the study reported, not specific to this receptor: Larger estimated clonotype richness was generally found for naive subsets than for memory subsets. Across four donors, approximately 5% of naive CD4, roughly 3.4% of naive CD8, around 2.1% of memory CD4, and 0.3% to 0.45% of memory CD8 clonotypes were shared. Compared with non-shared clonotypes, the clonotypes found in all four sorted-subset donors had higher generation probabilities. Based on pairwise subsampling, the degree of clonotype sharing among donors was expected to be affected by sequencing depth. The small number of donors limited the genetic and exposure-history diversity represented. Even with the large sequencing depth, rarefaction of the sorted-subset datasets indicated that sequencing was incomplete. Only blood was sampled, and tissue TCR repertoires likely differ from those in blood.

As concerns this clone: Its antigen is not yet known. It has no much larger one-base neighbor in the sample; base qualities were not kept.

TCR CDR3 regions were amplified from genomic DNA by multiplex PCR using the deep immunoSEQ assay. Extracted genomic DNA from each cell subset was distributed evenly across all wells of several immunoSEQ 96-well plates, and each plate was treated as a replicate. For sorted subsets, each replicate PCR was loaded with roughly 0.2 ug genomic DNA, equivalent to 30,000 or so T cell genomes. Purified libraries were measured with a Qubit 3.0 fluorometer, size-checked on a Bioanalyzer 2100, and measured again with the KAPA Library Quantification kit. Every immunoSEQ 96-well plate was sequenced on a dedicated single-read 150-cycle Illumina NextSeq 550 flow cell. Concerning the study's data processing: Because the immunoSEQ output included only junctional sequences and no quality scores, the filtering could not be the same as the filtering used for full-length reads. To assign V/J genes and CDR3, sequences were annotated against IMGT germline references using PyIR, a Python wrapper for IgBLAST v1.9. Reads were removed for weak V/J assignments (E-value above 1e-6), missing CDR3, stop codons, out-of-frame junctions, or ambiguous translated residues. V3J clonotypes were defined as sequences sharing an identical inferred V gene, J gene, and CDR3 amino acid sequence. Percentage overlap between repertoires was calculated by dividing the number of shared unique clonotypes by the size of the smaller repertoire. Three approaches were used to assess repertoire richness: RTK rarefaction, the Chao1 estimator, and Recon v2.1 estimates of unobserved clonotypes. For all TCRbeta clonotypes obtained by the gDNA method from several donors, generation probabilities were computed with OLGA. TCRdb carries this immuneACCESS record with in-frame sequences only. Its versions omit some clonotypes, under half of them owing to an unresolved V gene in the studies checked, with the rest unexplained. V, J and clone size were drawn from that table, and D and trimming were deduced from the DNA. Present in this sample are more than 900,000 clones, approximately 80% of which were seen just once. The leading ten clones occupy 0.55% to 0.7% of the sample.

Donors were healthy HIV-negative adults with no recently reported acute infections or vaccinations. All donors were Caucasian adults living in Nashville, Tennessee, USA. CD4+ T cells were enriched by magnetic negative selection; naive cells were then positively selected on CD45RA, and the negative fraction formed the memory subset. Blood was obtained by leukapheresis, after which PBMCs were separated by Ficoll-Histopaque density gradient centrifugation and cryopreserved in liquid nitrogen vapor phase. Analytical flow cytometry was used to check the purity and quantity of each magnetically sorted T cell population. From each sorted fraction, genomic DNA was isolated and quantified by UV absorbance on a Nanodrop 2000c. The trim is 7 bases for V and 7 bases for J, with a gap of 16 bases between the germline ends. CDR1 and CDR2 (SEHNR, FQNEAQ) derive from the germline V gene (reference sequence). Spanning cysteine to phenylalanine, the CDR3 consists of 13 amino acids. Here the CDR3 DNA is all that survives: 39 bases in frame from base 1.

The sequence was collected from a man aged 18 to 29 in good health. Some clones in this sample may be carry-over from other donors' samples. What was sequenced was memory CD4+ T cells from PBMCs. The intended sense of this specimen's cell subset or site label: CD45RA-negative fraction. Here the chain combines TRBV7-9 and TRBJ1-2; a tentative D call is TRBD1 (5 bases match). CDR3 sequence: CASTSYQGGGYTF. The nucleotide sequence reads as follows: TGTGCCAGCACCTCCTACCAGGGAGGTGGCTACACCTTC.